This TCR beta chain is drawn from a study of long-term antiretroviral therapy in people with HIV. A minimum of one pre-ART and two post-ART PBMC samples existed for each donor. Survey-level resolution applied to immunoSEQ assay v3.0. TCRdb's table, derived via immunoSEQ multiplex PCR, lists solely in-frame clones and lacks some. The top ten hold 5% to 7% of the sample, which has 25,000 to 35,000 clones, nearly 95% seen once. Findings of the study overall: ART preceded a rise in diversity that nonetheless stayed lower than in transplant donor controls. Clones showing expansion before ART dominated the repertoire at all time points.

With respect to this clone: The antigen remains unidentified.

The source was unsorted PBMCs, collected about 6.7 years after starting antiretroviral therapy. This TCR came from a woman aged 40 to 49 with HIV.

The CDR3 region has the DNA TGTGCCAGTAGCTACAACAGGGGACGAAACTACGAGCAGTACTTC. This codes for CASSYNRGRNYEQYF. The V gene is TRBV19, the J gene TRBJ2-7; TRBD1 aligns across 7 bases. The CDR3 length is 15 residues. With V trimmed by 6 bases and J by 3 bases, 11 bases remained unmatched. Per germline, CDR1 LNHDA and CDR2 SQIVND (reference sequence).